The next 2 T cell receptor beta chains were all read from a single sample in a study of blood T cell repertoires in COVID-19. Assay: immunoSEQ multiplex PCR; the TCRdb copy retains only in-frame clones and omits some. The top ten clones hold roughly 6% of a sample with under 200,000 clones, around 89% of them seen once. What was sequenced was peripheral blood. All receptors derive from a man between 35 and 55 years old with active or convalescent COVID-19.

In the case of this clone: In the same sample, other DNA sequences code for this CDR3. V gene TRBV29-1 combines with J gene TRBJ2-5; 7 bases map to TRBD1. With 4 bases clipped from V and 3 bases from J, the junction kept 2 bases outside the gene matches. Looked up from germline, CDR1 is SQVTM and CDR2 is ANQGSEA. The CDR3 is made up of 12 amino acids. CDR3 DNA: TGCAGCGTTGCGGGGACAGAAGAGACCCAGTACTTC. Encoded protein: CSVAGTEETQYF.

The rearrangement joins TRBV4-1 to TRBJ2-5; no clear D. The ends were cut back, 4 bases at V and 1 base at J, with 10 bases in the middle. The CDR3 is 14 residues long. The germline CDR1 and CDR2 sequences are MGHRA and YSYEKL. The CDR3 region is CASSPHNPQETQYF. The CDR3 DNA reads as TGCGCCAGCAGCCCACACAATCCCCAAGAGACCCAGTACTTC.